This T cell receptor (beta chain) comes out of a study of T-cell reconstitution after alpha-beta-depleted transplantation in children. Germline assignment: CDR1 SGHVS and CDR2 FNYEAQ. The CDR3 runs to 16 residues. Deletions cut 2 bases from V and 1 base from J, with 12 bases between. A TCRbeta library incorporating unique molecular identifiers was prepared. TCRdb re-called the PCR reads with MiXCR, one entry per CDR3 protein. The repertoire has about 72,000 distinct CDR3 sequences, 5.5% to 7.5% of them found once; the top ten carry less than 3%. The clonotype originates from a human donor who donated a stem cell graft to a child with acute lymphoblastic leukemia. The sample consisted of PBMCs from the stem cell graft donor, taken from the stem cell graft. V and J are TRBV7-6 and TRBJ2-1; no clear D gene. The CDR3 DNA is TGTGCCAGCAGCTTACCACTGGACGGATCCTACAATGAGCAGTTCTTC. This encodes CASSLPLDGSYNEQFF.